The clone carrying this T cell receptor (beta chain) has only one observation. The data originate from a study of T cell responses to AZD1222 COVID-19 vaccine. Sequencing was performed with immunoSEQ multiplex PCR; in TCRdb, only in-frame clones are kept and a portion is missing. The sample records nearly 200,000 clones, over 85% being singletons. The germline CDR1 and CDR2 sequences are MNHEY and SVGEGT. This CDR3 has 13 residues. V lost 3 bases, J lost 0 bases, and 3 bases lay in between. The TCR sequence derives from an adult who received the AZD1222 COVID-19 vaccine. The sequencing used peripheral blood, collected 28 days after the second AZD1222 dose. This chain joins TRBV6-2 or TRBV6-3 and TRBJ1-3; D call uncertain. This CDR3 is CASSYDSGNTIYF. CDR3 bases: TGTGCCAGCAGTTATGACTCTGGAAACACCATATATTTT.